The text below deals with one TCR beta chain. Its antigen is unidentified. This record belongs to a study of cytomegalovirus exposure and HLA in healthy donors. Study-level findings and limits: In most subjects, TCR beta sequences reportedly gave accurate predictions of HLA-A and HLA-B alleles. A likely sequencing artifact accounted for one observed cluster of highly shared sequence variants.

The PCR was carried out with 60 Vbeta primers and 13 Jbeta primers. Here immunoSEQ multiplex PCR was the method, and the copy in TCRdb shows in-frame clones only, minus some. The profile covers approximately 160,000 clones, with 82% appearing a single time and 5% to 6.5% taken by the ten largest. V shed 7 bases and J shed 8 bases, with 16 bases lying between them. CDR1 and CDR2 from the germline V gene are SGHRS and YFSETQ. CDR3 length equals 13 residues. The gene calls are TRBV5-1 and TRBJ2-1; D perhaps matches TRBD1 (5 bases). The sample consisted of PBMCs. The sequence was collected from a man under 40 in good health and CMV-seropositive. This chain's CDR3 is CASGQDSLYEQFF. In nucleotides, the CDR3 is TGCGCCAGCGGACAAGACAGTCTCTATGAGCAGTTCTTC.